This TCR beta chain comes out of a study of blood T cells in healthy people across ages. Primers used in a second PCR of about 7 to 12 cycles were a sample-barcoded 5' primer and a J-beta primer mix. A single record per CDR3 protein comes from TCRdb applying MiXCR to the 5' RACE reads. The sample includes hundreds of thousands of distinct CDR3 sequences, around 20% seen only once; the top ten take 3% to 4%. Germline V CDR1 and CDR2: SGHTA, FQGTGA. Germline trimming cut 5 bases from V and 6 bases from J; bases unmatched to any gene: 6. The CDR3 is 14 residues long. The V call is TRBV7-3, the J call TRBJ2-3; 9 nucleotides align to TRBD2. The source is a man in his 70s in good health. Sequenced input: blood. The CDR3 region is CASSRLAESDTQYF. Written as DNA, the CDR3 is TGTGCCAGCAGCCGACTAGCGGAGTCCGATACGCAGTATTTT.